The rows below give T cell receptor beta chains drawn from one sample of a study of cytomegalovirus exposure and HLA in healthy donors. Libraries were prepared by immunoSEQ multiplex PCR; TCRdb keeps only in-frame clonotypes and omits some of them. The sample records some 190,000 clones, around nine tenths being singletons. Source material: PBMCs. These receptors originate from a woman aged 30 to 39 in good health and CMV-seronegative. Each CDR3 is given with its conserved first and last residue. The order of the fields is V gene, CDR3 protein.

V: TRBV6-5; CDR3: CASSDGEGTSEAFF
V: TRBV28; CDR3: CASSLVSSRRYGYTF
V: TRBV7-2; CDR3: CASSPGLAGSPEQFF
V: TRBV7-9; CDR3: CASSRPGGVYEQYF
V: TRBV5-1; CDR3: CASSLGRQSDTEAFF
V: TRBV6-5; CDR3: CASSTDNTGELFF
V: TRBV7-3; CDR3: CASSRRPQGFGGEQYF
V: TRBV7-9; CDR3: CASSHLRQSSNYGYTF
V: TRBV11-1; CDR3: CASSLRLAGTYEQYF
V: TRBV5-8; CDR3: CASHRGGRGPNYEQYF
V: TRBV4-1; CDR3: CASSQDYGRDTAIEAFF
V: TRBV30; CDR3: CAWSFLPSYEQYF
V: TRBV2; CDR3: CASRAGMNAGELFF
V: TRBV6-1; CDR3: CASSELAVSGNTIYF
V: TRBV10-3; CDR3: CAISERITSGRETSTDTQYF
V: TRBV28; CDR3: CASSVTGGMDYEQYF
V: TRBV19; CDR3: CASSIDREGYNEQFF
V: TRBV2; CDR3: CASSPRQGGGYTF
V: TRBV11-2; CDR3: CASSLFSGTASYEQYF
V: TRBV27; CDR3: CASSQAGAHSYEQYF
V: TRBV19; CDR3: CASSEDRGPYEQYF
V: TRBV5-6; CDR3: CASSLSPSSYNEQFF
V: TRBV11-2; CDR3: CASSLALNWDLGGKLFF
V: TRBV7-9; CDR3: CASSNRDSGNIQYF
V: TRBV2; CDR3: CASAQGKDGEQYF
V: TRBV15; CDR3: CATSRTGTGASKAFF
V: TRBV18; CDR3: CASSRDVPNTGELFF
V: TRBV2; CDR3: CASSPQQETQYF
V: TRBV5-1; CDR3: CASSSLDRRNTEAFF